The clone carrying this TCR beta chain was counted only a few times. Its specificity is unknown. TCRdb independently ran MiXCR on the 5' RACE reads; one entry per CDR3 protein. In the table there are fewer than 650,000 distinct CDR3 sequences, roughly 22% of which are singletons. V lost 5 bases, J lost 4 bases, and 8 bases stayed unmatched. The CDR3 spans 15 residues. The data were obtained in a study of T cells after yellow fever vaccination. Study details: SMART-Seq v4 Ultra Low Input handled preparation of low-cell-number fractions. General observations from the study: By day 5 rather than day 15, the secondary response had peaked, though it was weaker. Post-booster repertoires again held most primary-vaccination clones (about 95% CD4, around 90% CD8). Contamination of FACS-sorted repertoires by abundant clonotypes from the bulk population could occur.

Sequencing was performed on PBMCs, taken roughly 20 days after the first yellow fever vaccination. The chain uses TRBV12-3 or TRBV12-4 and TRBJ2-7; 10 bases match TRBD1. The source is a man aged 18 to 30 who received the YFV17D yellow fever vaccine. Here the CDR3 DNA reads TGTGCCAGCAGTCCCGGGGACAGGGGTGTTTACGAGCAGTACGTC. Translated: CASSPGDRGVYEQYV.